Sequencing of this T cell receptor beta chain was carried out in a study of cytomegalovirus exposure and HLA in healthy donors. The protocol was immunoSEQ multiplex PCR, while the TCRdb copy is restricted to in-frame clones and leaves out a portion. Here the sample spans some 200,000 clones, approximately 80% being singletons. The germline V gene encodes CDR1 SGHTS and CDR2 YDEGEE. This CDR3 comprises 13 residues. The ends were cut back, 1 base at V and 4 bases at J, with 6 bases in the middle. The V call is TRBV5-8, the J call TRBJ1-5, with D unresolved. The source of this sequence is a woman in her 30s in good health and CMV-seropositive. Material for sequencing was PBMCs. CDR3 sequence reads: CASSLFGNQPQHF. The CDR3 coding sequence is TGTGCCAGCAGCTTGTTCGGGAATCAGCCCCAGCATTTT.